This entry lists 24 T cell receptor beta chains sequenced from one sample in a study of radiation and T cells in renal cell carcinoma. Libraries were prepared by immunoSEQ multiplex PCR; TCRdb keeps only in-frame clonotypes and omits some of them. The data contain about 170,000 clones, about 88% of them singletons. Time point indicated: blood 4 weeks post-SBRT, at nephrectomy. Sample treatment: 15 Gy SBRT to primary tumor, nephrectomy 4 weeks later. Specimen: blood, collected from a patient whose treatment included radiotherapy and nephrectomy. These receptors were collected from a woman aged 50 to 60 with renal cell carcinoma.

The V call is TRBV4-1, the J call TRBJ1-6; a possible D gene is TRBD1 (6 bases). The CDR3 covers 16 residues. Germline V gene lookup returns CDR1 MGHRA and CDR2 YSYEKL. V lost 1 base to trimming and J lost 5 bases, with 12 bases between them. CDR3 sequence: CASSQAPGANNSPLHF. Written as DNA, the CDR3 is TGCGCCAGCAGCCAAGCTCCGGGGGCAAATAATTCACCCCTCCACTTT.

The chain uses TRBV5-8 and TRBJ1-6; maybe TRBD1 (5 bases). Germline CDR1 and CDR2: SGHTS and YDEGEE. The V gene lost 6 bases and the J gene lost 8 bases, with 12 bases spanning the gap. CDR3 length: 13 amino acids. The CDR3 reads CASNQGRDSPLHF. The DNA of the CDR3 is TGTGCCAGCAACCAGGGACGGGATTCACCCCTCCACTTT.

This chain connects TRBV6-1 to TRBJ2-7; D gene ambiguous. The CDR3 is 15 residues long. The V gene's germline CDR1 is MNHNS and CDR2 SASEGT. Trimming pared 5 bases from V and 2 bases from J, leaving 16 bases between. Here the CDR3 DNA reads TGTGCCAGCAGTAATCCGCGCGCGAGGCCCTACGAGCAGTACTTC. It specifies CASSNPRARPYEQYF.

This rearrangement joins TRBV9 to TRBJ2-5, with D perhaps TRBD1 (6 bases). The CDR3 is 16 amino acids. The germline gives CDR1 SGDLS, CDR2 YYNGEE. Trimming shortened V by 0 bases and J by 5 bases, and 17 bases separated the two germline ends. The CDR3 DNA follows: TGTGCCAGCAGCGTAGAGGCCCGACCTAGGGGGGAGACCCAGTACTTC. It translates to CASSVEARPRGETQYF.

V is TRBV2 and J is TRBJ1-5; D might be TRBD1 (6 bases). The V gene's germline CDR1 is SNHLY and CDR2 FYNNEI. V dropped 5 bases and J dropped 3 bases, with 8 bases sitting between them. This CDR3 region has 13 residues. In DNA, the CDR3 is TGTGCCAGCAGTCGACAGGCCAATCAGCCCCAGCATTTT. Its translation is CASSRQANQPQHF.

The V and J genes are TRBV7-9 and TRBJ2-5; 7 bases match TRBD2. V shed 4 bases and J 5 bases; nucleotides not matched to a gene: 10. CDR1 is SEHNR and CDR2 is FQNEAQ in the germline V gene (reference sequence). This CDR3 region has 15 residues. CDR3 bases: TGTGCCAGCAGCTGGCTAGCGGTAGGGTTGGAGACCCAGTACTTC. Translated, it gives CASSWLAVGLETQYF.

V is TRBV10-2 and J is TRBJ1-2; D is ambiguous. Germline CDR1 WSHSY, CDR2 SAAADI. V lost 3 bases and J lost 4, with 9 bases in between. The CDR3 spans 13 residues. The CDR3 DNA follows: TGCGCCAGCAGTGAATCACTGGTCTATGGCTACACCTTC. This codes for CASSESLVYGYTF.

This clone was counted only a few times. The rearrangement joins TRBV10-1 to TRBJ1-2; D uncertain. The CDR3 is 11 residues long. Trimming left V 5 bases short and J 6 bases short, with 7 bases between. Germline CDR1 and CDR2: WNHNN and SYGVQD (reference sequence). The CDR3 region has the DNA TGCGCCAGCAGTCGGAGGAATGGCTACACCTTC. This translates into CASSRRNGYTF.

This chain uses TRBV6-5 with TRBJ2-4, with D possibly being TRBD2 (6 bases). The CDR3 covers 15 residues. V gave up 0 bases and J gave up 3 bases, with 9 bases separating them. Looked up from germline, CDR1 is MNHEY and CDR2 is SVGAGI. The CDR3 loop reads CASSYSLGLKNIQYF. DNA of the CDR3: TGTGCCAGCAGTTACTCCCTGGGACTCAAAAACATTCAGTACTTC.

This clone was picked up one time. The gene calls are TRBV6-5 and TRBJ2-5; D possibly corresponds to TRBD1 (6 bases). The V end lost 5 bases, the J end lost 4 bases, and 11 bases lay between the germline ends. Germline V gene lookup returns CDR1 MNHEY and CDR2 SVGAGI. CDR3 length: 13 residues. CDR3 DNA sequence: TGTGCCAGCAGTCGGACAGTAGGAGAGACCCAGTACTTC. Its protein is CASSRTVGETQYF.

The rearrangement links TRBV6-5 to TRBJ1-3; 8 bases are a match to TRBD1. After removal of 2 bases from V and 4 bases from J, the junction contained 7 bases not matched to a gene. The germline V gene has CDR1 MNHEY and CDR2 SVGAGI. The CDR3 runs 16 residues. The CDR3 coding sequence is TGTGCCAGCAGTTACGCGCAGGGGGCGACGGGAAACACCATATATTTT. This translates into CASSYAQGATGNTIYF.

The DNA of the CDR3 is TGCGCCAGCAGTGAGACTCAGGGACCCCAAGAGACCCAGTACTTC. Translated, it gives CASSETQGPQETQYF. V gene TRBV10-1 combines with J gene TRBJ2-5; D is perhaps TRBD1 or TRBD2 (5 bases each). The germline gives CDR1 WNHNN, CDR2 SYGVQD (reference sequence). The CDR3 loop spans 15 amino acids. Trimming left V 2 bases short and J 1 base short, with 11 bases between.

This chain uses TRBV6-6 with TRBJ2-3; no firm D call. CDR3 length equals 15 residues. The germline V and J ends were trimmed by 4 bases and 2 bases, with 13 bases remaining between them. CDR1 and CDR2 (germline): MNHNY, SVGAGI (reference sequence). The CDR3 DNA reads TGTGCCAGCAGTTTCGACTTAGCTGCCACAGATACGCAGTATTTT. Its protein is CASSFDLAATDTQYF.

The J gene is TRBJ2-7, the V gene TRBV27; 9 bases align to TRBD2. The V segment lost 2 bases and the J segment 1 base; nucleotides outside the gene matches: 3. The CDR3 loop spans 15 amino acids. CDR1 is MNHEY, CDR2 SMNVEV, per germline (reference sequence). The chain's CDR3 is CASSLRLAGSYEQYF. For the CDR3, the DNA is TGTGCCAGCAGTTTAAGGCTAGCGGGATCCTACGAGCAGTACTTC.

This clone was detected once. J is TRBJ2-1 and V is TRBV7-9, with 9 bases that match TRBD1. CDR3 size: 13 residues. Unmatched junction bases numbered 5, after V lost 7 bases and J lost 7 bases. Germline assignment: CDR1 SEHNR and CDR2 FQNEAQ (reference sequence). CDR3 region: CASKGQGGNEQFF. CDR3 coding DNA: TGTGCCAGCAAGGGACAGGGAGGGAATGAGCAGTTCTTC.

The rearrangement links TRBV18 to TRBJ1-6; the D gene is possibly TRBD1 (5 bases). Germline CDR1 KGHSH, CDR2 LQKENI. The CDR3 totals 15 residues. Trimming shortened V by 2 bases and J by 7 bases, and 12 bases separated the two germline ends. The CDR3 is CASSPGRGENSPLHF. The CDR3 DNA is TGTGCCAGCTCACCAGGCAGAGGGGAAAATTCACCCCTCCACTTT.

The chain combines TRBV11-1 with TRBJ2-6; 7 nucleotides agree with TRBD1. The germline V gene encodes CDR1 SGHAT and CDR2 FQDESV (reference sequence). The CDR3 covers 16 residues. Trimming took 5 bases from V and 0 from J; bases not matched to a gene: 4. The CDR3 DNA sequence: TGTGCCAGCAGCGACGGGACAGTCTCTGGGGCCAACGTCCTGACTTTC. This sequence encodes CASSDGTVSGANVLTF.

J is TRBJ2-3 and V is TRBV29-1; the D gene is possibly TRBD1 (6 bases). V gave up 4 bases and J gave up 6 bases, with 11 bases separating them. The CDR3 has 12 amino acids. Germline CDR1 SQVTM, CDR2 ANQGSEA. In DNA, the CDR3 is TGCAGCGTTGTCAGGGGATCCGATACGCAGTATTTT. Translated, it gives CSVVRGSDTQYF.

This clone was detected only a few times. The chain carries TRBV6-1 and TRBJ1-4; no definite D call. Trimming left V 6 bases short and J 5 bases short, with 7 bases between. CDR1 MNHNS and CDR2 SASEGT come from the germline V gene. CDR3 size: 12 residues. The CDR3: CASSPSNEKLFF. The CDR3 nucleotides read TGTGCCAGCAGCCCAAGCAATGAAAAACTGTTTTTT.

This chain links TRBV14 with TRBJ1-2; D ambiguous. The CDR3 extends over 12 amino acids. Germline assignment: CDR1 SGHDN and CDR2 FVKESK. V gave up 3 bases and J gave up 6 bases, with 8 bases separating them. The CDR3 region is CASSHSWNGYTF. The DNA of the CDR3 is TGTGCCAGCAGCCACTCGTGGAATGGCTACACCTTC.

This chain links TRBV7-2 with TRBJ2-2; D is possibly TRBD1 (5 bases). Germline lookup yields CDR1 SGHTA and CDR2 FQGNSA. This CDR3 spans 16 amino acids. Trimming pared 1 base from V and 0 bases from J, leaving 9 bases between. As DNA, the CDR3 is TGTGCCAGCAGCTTAGGGGGCACCACGAACACCGGGGAGCTGTTTTTT. Residues: CASSLGGTTNTGELFF.

This rearrangement joins TRBV29-1 to TRBJ2-3, with D perhaps TRBD2 (6 bases). The CDR3 extends over 11 amino acids. Per germline, CDR1 SQVTM and CDR2 ANQGSEA. The ends were cut back, 7 bases at V and 5 bases at J, with 10 bases in the middle. The CDR3 DNA reads TGCAGCGGTGAGGGAGGAGATACGCAGTATTTT. It yields the protein CSGEGGDTQYF.

In this sample, this clone turned up a few times. This chain's CDR3 is CASRISTYEQYF. CDR3 bases: TGCGCCAGCAGGATAAGCACCTACGAGCAGTACTTC. V and J are TRBV10-2 and TRBJ2-7; D not resolved. CDR3 length: 12 amino acids. Looked up from germline, CDR1 is WSHSY and CDR2 is SAAADI. Trimming pared 6 bases from V and 2 bases from J, leaving 8 bases between.

The chain uses TRBV19 and TRBJ1-2; D is unclear. Trimming pared 3 bases from V and 8 bases from J, leaving 13 bases between. There are 13 residues in the CDR3. Germline loops: CDR1 LNHDA, CDR2 SQIVND (reference sequence). The CDR3 loop reads CASSIDKHRGYTF. DNA of the CDR3: TGTGCCAGTAGTATCGACAAGCATAGGGGCTACACCTTC.